Only a few counts were recorded for the clone carrying this T cell receptor (beta chain). What it recognizes is unknown. A junction end diverges from the germline sequence, so it may reflect a read error. Among all donors, each was a healthy Caucasian. This record belongs to a study of identical twins. Overall study findings and caveats: Invariant MAIT and iNKT cells may have partly biased zero-insertion analyses.

One entry per CDR3 protein results from TCRdb running MiXCR on the 5' RACE reads. The sample lists 1.5 million to 2 million distinct CDR3 sequences, around 29% occurring once. The V gene's germline CDR1 is SSHAT and CDR2 FNYEAQ (reference sequence). CDR3 length equals 13 residues. The TCR originated in a newborn girl in good health. Material: cord blood. J is TRBJ2-5 and V is TRBV7-7; TRBD2 is a possible D gene (7 bases). CDR3 in DNA: TGTGCTAGCAGCTTAGGACTAGGGGGGACCCAGTACTTC. This translates into CASSLGLGGTQYF.